Listed below are T cell receptor beta chains from one sample, sequenced in a study of cytomegalovirus exposure and HLA in healthy donors. This table comes from immunoSEQ multiplex PCR, and its TCRdb copy is limited to in-frame clones, with some not included. The sample data list about 170,000 clones. The sample comprised PBMCs. These receptors were taken from a woman aged 55-70 years in good health and CMV-seronegative. CDR3s include the opening cysteine and the closing phenylalanine or tryptophan. Each record gives: CDR3 length, V gene, D gene, J gene, CDR3 protein, CDR3 DNA. D genes are given only for firm matches.

CDR3 length: 14; V gene: TRBV5-1; D gene: TRBD1; J gene: TRBJ1-2; CDR3 protein: CASSLDRAINGYTF; CDR3 DNA: TGCGCCAGCAGCCTGGACAGGGCCATCAATGGCTACACCTTC
CDR3 length: 17; V gene: TRBV2; D gene: TRBD2; J gene: TRBJ2-3; CDR3 protein: CASSWDSGTEYTDTQYF; CDR3 DNA: TGTGCCAGCTCCTGGGATAGCGGGACGGAATATACAGATACGCAGTATTTT
CDR3 length: 14; V gene: TRBV18; D gene: TRBD1; J gene: TRBJ2-3; CDR3 protein: CASSPQGTEDTQYF; CDR3 DNA: TGTGCCAGCTCACCCCAGGGGACAGAAGATACGCAGTATTTT
CDR3 length: 13; V gene: TRBV5-1; D gene: NA; J gene: TRBJ2-1; CDR3 protein: CASTQSSYNEQFF; CDR3 DNA: TGCGCCAGCACACAGTCTTCCTACAATGAGCAGTTCTTC
CDR3 length: 13; V gene: TRBV7-8; D gene: TRBD2; J gene: TRBJ2-1; CDR3 protein: CASSQSREGREFF; CDR3 DNA: TGTGCCAGCAGCCAATCAAGGGAGGGTCGCGAGTTCTTC
CDR3 length: 14; V gene: TRBV19; D gene: NA; J gene: TRBJ1-1; CDR3 protein: CASSQGRRNTEAFF; CDR3 DNA: TGTGCCAGTAGCCAAGGCCGGAGGAACACTGAAGCTTTCTTT
CDR3 length: 14; V gene: TRBV5-1; D gene: NA; J gene: TRBJ1-4; CDR3 protein: CASSLLGRDEKLFF; CDR3 DNA: TGCGCCAGCAGCTTGTTAGGGAGGGATGAAAAACTGTTTTTT
CDR3 length: 13; V gene: TRBV6-5; D gene: NA; J gene: TRBJ2-5; CDR3 protein: CASSSSGLGTQYF; CDR3 DNA: TGTGCCAGCAGCTCCAGCGGGCTCGGGACCCAGTACTTC
CDR3 length: 15; V gene: TRBV5-8; D gene: NA; J gene: TRBJ1-3; CDR3 protein: CASSLAEESGNTIYF; CDR3 DNA: TGTGCCAGCAGCTTGGCCGAGGAATCTGGAAACACCATATATTTT
CDR3 length: 13; V gene: TRBV7-9; D gene: TRBD1; J gene: TRBJ1-1; CDR3 protein: CASSFTGDTEAFF; CDR3 DNA: TGTGCCAGCAGCTTCACAGGGGACACTGAAGCTTTCTTT
CDR3 length: 14; V gene: TRBV5-6; D gene: TRBD1; J gene: TRBJ2-7; CDR3 protein: CASIRTGRVYEQYF; CDR3 DNA: TGTGCCAGCATCCGGACAGGGAGAGTGTACGAGCAGTACTTC
CDR3 length: 16; V gene: TRBV2; D gene: TRBD2; J gene: TRBJ2-1; CDR3 protein: CASSMSASGVWNEQFF; CDR3 DNA: TGTGCCAGCAGTATGTCCGCTAGCGGGGTGTGGAATGAGCAGTTCTTC
CDR3 length: 15; V gene: TRBV19; D gene: NA; J gene: TRBJ2-7; CDR3 protein: CASSIGGVPSYEQYF; CDR3 DNA: TGTGCCAGTAGTATAGGCGGGGTACCCTCCTACGAGCAGTACTTC
CDR3 length: 15; V gene: TRBV30; D gene: NA; J gene: TRBJ2-7; CDR3 protein: CAWSAPSSASYEQYF; CDR3 DNA: TGTGCCTGGAGCGCCCCGAGCAGCGCCAGCTACGAGCAGTACTTC
CDR3 length: 14; V gene: TRBV29-1; D gene: NA; J gene: TRBJ1-2; CDR3 protein: CSVVHGGPGYGYTF; CDR3 DNA: TGCAGCGTTGTACACGGTGGCCCGGGCTATGGCTACACCTTC